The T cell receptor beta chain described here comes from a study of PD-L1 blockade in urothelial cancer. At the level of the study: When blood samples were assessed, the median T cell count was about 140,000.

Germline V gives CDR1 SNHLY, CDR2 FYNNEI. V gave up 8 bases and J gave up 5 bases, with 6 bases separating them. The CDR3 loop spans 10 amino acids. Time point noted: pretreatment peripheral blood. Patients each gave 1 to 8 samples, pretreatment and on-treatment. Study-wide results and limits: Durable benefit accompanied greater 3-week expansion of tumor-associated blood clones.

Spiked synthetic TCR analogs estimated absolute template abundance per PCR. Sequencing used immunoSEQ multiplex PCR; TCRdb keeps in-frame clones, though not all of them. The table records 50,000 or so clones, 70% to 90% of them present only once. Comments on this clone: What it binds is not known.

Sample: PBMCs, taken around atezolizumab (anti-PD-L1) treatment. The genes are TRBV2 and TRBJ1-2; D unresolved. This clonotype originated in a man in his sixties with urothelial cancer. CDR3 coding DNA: TGTGCCAGCTCGGGGTATGGCTACACCTTC. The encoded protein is CASSGYGYTF.